The clone carrying this TCR beta chain came up a few times. The sample belongs to a study of blood T cell repertoires in COVID-19. Methods used by the authors: Estimation of nucleated cell counts was performed using reference gene primer amplification. Method: immunoSEQ multiplex PCR; TCRdb's copy keeps in-frame clones and lacks some. V, J and clone size were drawn from that table, and D and trimming were deduced from the DNA. The table shows approximately 300,000 clones, with approximately 90% occurring only once. Looked up from germline, CDR1 is SGHVS and CDR2 is FQNEAQ. The CDR3 spans 17 residues. V dropped 5 bases and J dropped 2 bases, with 19 bases sitting between them.

The rearrangement uses TRBV7-8 and TRBJ1-3; D is possibly TRBD1 (6 bases). The sequencing sample was made of peripheral blood. The TCR originated in a woman between 50 and 59 years old with active or convalescent COVID-19. The DNA of the CDR3 is TGTGCCAGCAGCCGAGGGGGGGGAAGACGGACTGGAAACACCATATATTTT. Translation gives CASSRGGGRRTGNTIYF.